This passage covers 21 T cell receptor beta chains from one sample sequenced in a study of CD8+ T cells in alopecia areata. Extracted RNA was reverse transcribed into cDNA, the sequencing template. Using immunoSEQ multiplex PCR, the repertoire was profiled, and TCRdb retains in-frame clones only, with some absent. Here the sample spans under 130,000 clones, around 60% being singletons. The sequenced sample consisted of CD4+ T cells sorted from blood. Receptors were obtained from a human donor in good health.

The genes are TRBV5-6 and TRBJ1-4, with D tentatively TRBD1 (6 bases). The V gene's germline CDR1 is SGHDT and CDR2 YYEEEE. This CDR3 contains 13 residues. The V end was cut by 0 bases, the J end by 17 bases, with 17 bases between. Here the CDR3 reads CASSLAIGQPFFF. CDR3 coding DNA: TGTGCCAGCAGCTTGGCGATCGGACAGCCCTTCTTTTTT.

This clone was observed once. A far larger clone is only one base removed, so a read error is likely. The genes are TRBV7-7 and TRBJ2-7; D is perhaps TRBD1 (6 bases). Looked up from germline, CDR1 is SSHAT and CDR2 is FNYEAQ (reference sequence). This CDR3 region has 13 residues. CDR3 amino acids: CASSSGQSYEQYF. The CDR3 DNA is TGTGCTAGCAGCTCTGGACAGTCCTACGAGCAGTACTTC.

DNA for the CDR3: TGTGCCTGGAGTGTCGAGCGGGGAGCTTTCTTT. Its translation is CAWSVERGAFF. The chain links TRBV30 to TRBJ1-1; D is unclear. Trimming took off 0 bases at V and 10 bases at J, with 9 bases between the two ends. This CDR3 comprises 11 residues. Germline V gene data show CDR1 as GTSNPN and CDR2 as SVGIG (reference sequence). The whole variable domain, filled in from reference TRBV30 and TRBJ1-1, reads SQTIHQWPATLVQPVGSPLSLECTVEGTSNPNLYWYRQAAGRGLQLLFYSVGIGQISSEVPQNLSASRPQDRQFILSSKKLLLSDSGFYLCAWSVERGAFFGQGTRLTVV.

The chain combines TRBV28 with TRBJ1-5; 9 bases match TRBD1. The CDR3 spans 14 residues. J lost 0 bases, V lost 10 bases, and 4 bases had no gene match. Germline lookup yields CDR1 MDHEN and CDR2 SYDVKM. CDR3 in amino acids: CANPTGGSNQPQHF. CDR3 nucleotides: TGTGCCAACCCGACAGGGGGTAGCAATCAGCCCCAGCATTTT.

The chain links TRBV5-6 to TRBJ2-3, with D maybe TRBD2 (6 bases). The CDR3 contains 17 residues. Germline CDR1 and CDR2: SGHDT and YYEEEE. Between the trimmed V and J ends, which lost 6 bases and 4 bases, there was a span of 24 bases. CDR3 coding DNA: TGTGCCAGCAACCAACGCTTAGGGATAGCGGTCGCAGATACGCAGTATTTT. Its translation: CASNQRLGIAVADTQYF.

For this clone: Sequence at one end of the junction differs from germline and may be a read error. In DNA, the CDR3 is TGTGCCAGCACCTTAAAAGGGGGAGGTGGGGAGACCCAGTACTTC. Translated, it gives CASTLKGGGGETQYF. The chain uses TRBV7-2 and TRBJ2-5; D possibly matches TRBD1 or TRBD2 (6 bases each). The V gene's germline CDR1 is SGHTA and CDR2 FQGNSA. CDR3 length equals 15 residues.

This sequence joins TRBV28 and TRBJ1-5, with D possibly being TRBD1 (6 bases). Germline V gene lookup returns CDR1 MDHEN and CDR2 SYDVKM. V lost 6 bases and J 5 bases, leaving 8 bases between the germline ends. CDR3 length: 12 amino acids. The CDR3 spells CASRSGDQPQHF. CDR3 in DNA: TGTGCCAGCAGATCAGGGGATCAGCCCCAGCATTTT.

The chain uses TRBV6-6 and TRBJ2-2, with TRBD2 matching 7 bases. The J segment lost 4 bases and the V segment lost 6 bases, leaving 5 bases of the junction unmatched. CDR3 size: 14 residues. Germline CDR1 MNHNY, CDR2 SVGAGI (reference sequence). The CDR3 spells CASRPTGGTGELFF. CDR3 DNA: TGTGCCAGCAGACCTACGGGGGGCACCGGGGAGCTGTTTTTT.

A few counts support this clone. Here the CDR3 DNA reads TGTGCCAGCAGCTTAATGGACAGCTCCTACGAGCAGTACTTC. Its protein product is CASSLMDSSYEQYF. The chain joins TRBV11-1 to TRBJ2-7, with D tentatively TRBD1 (6 bases). The CDR3 runs 14 residues. The germline V gene has CDR1 SGHAT and CDR2 FQDESV (reference sequence). Deletions cut 2 bases from V and 0 bases from J, with 8 bases between.

V and J are TRBV23-1 and TRBJ1-2, with a weak D call TRBD1 (5 bases). TRBV23-1 is annotated as an ORF whose role is uncertain. This CDR3 comprises 13 residues. V was cut by 0 bases and J by 3 bases, with 5 bases left in between. The CDR3 protein is CASSQSGDYGYTF. CDR3 DNA: TGCGCCAGCAGTCAATCAGGGGACTATGGCTACACCTTC.

The genes are TRBV7-3 and TRBJ2-5, with D unresolved. CDR1 is SGHTA and CDR2 is FQGTGA in the germline V gene. There are 13 residues in the CDR3. V lost 1 base to trimming and J lost 3 bases, with 6 bases between them. CDR3: CASSLSAEETQYF. Written as DNA, the CDR3 is TGTGCCAGCAGCTTAAGCGCCGAAGAGACCCAGTACTTC.

The chain uses TRBV6-6 and TRBJ2-5; 7 bases are a match to TRBD1. Trimming at V came to 6 bases and at J to 5 bases, leaving 6 bases not matched to a gene. This CDR3 has 13 amino acids. The germline gives CDR1 MNHNY, CDR2 SVGAGI (reference sequence). In nucleotides, the CDR3 is TGTGCCAGCAGCCGACAGGGCGGGGAGACCCAGTACTTC. Protein sequence: CASSRQGGETQYF.

The genes are TRBV7-2 and TRBJ2-1; D perhaps matches TRBD2 (5 bases). The CDR3 is made up of 13 amino acids. Trimming removed 2 bases at V and 8 bases at J, with 10 bases between. Looked up from germline, CDR1 is SGHTA and CDR2 is FQGNSA. The chain's CDR3 is CASSLSGIDEQFF. The CDR3 nucleotides are TGTGCCAGCAGCTTATCGGGGATCGATGAGCAGTTCTTC.

This clone was seen once. V is TRBV30 and J is TRBJ2-5; 7 nucleotides agree with TRBD1. The CDR3 has 13 residues. The germline CDR1 and CDR2 sequences are GTSNPN and SVGIG (reference sequence). Trimming at V came to 8 bases and at J to 0 bases, leaving 6 bases not matched to a gene. The DNA of the CDR3 is TGTGCCGGGGCAGGGGGTCACCAAGAGACCCAGTACTTC. It encodes CAGAGGHQETQYF.

The chain combines TRBV6-5 with TRBJ1-2; unclear D gene. V was pared by 8 bases and J by 3 bases, with 16 bases between. This CDR3 has 14 residues. Germline V CDR1 and CDR2: MNHEY, SVGAGI. The CDR3 DNA sequence: TGTGCCAGCTTTTCACGGGCAGCCCACTATGGCTACACCTTC. Its protein is CASFSRAAHYGYTF.

This chain links TRBV5-4 with TRBJ1-1; no reliable D call. In germline, CDR1 is SGHNT, CDR2 YYREEE (reference sequence). This CDR3 is 14 amino acids long. Trimming removed 0 bases at V and 1 base at J, with 7 bases between. The CDR3 sequence is CASSLVTGNTEAFF. CDR3 DNA: TGTGCCAGCAGCTTGGTAACGGGGAACACTGAAGCTTTCTTT.

V is TRBV19 and J is TRBJ2-5, with a possible D match to TRBD1 (8 bases). The CDR3 runs to 16 residues. Germline CDR1 and CDR2: LNHDA and SQIVND (reference sequence). V lost 7 bases and J lost 2, with 20 bases in between. The CDR3: CASKDRTGTNQETQYF. CDR3 bases: TGTGCCAGTAAGGACAGGACAGGGACTAATCAAGAGACCCAGTACTTC.

In this sample, this clone turned up a few times. The CDR3 sequence is CSALTGRLGEQYF. CDR3 bases: TGCAGCGCTTTGACAGGGCGGCTTGGCGAGCAGTACTTC. This sequence joins TRBV29-1 and TRBJ2-7, with 7 bases identical to TRBD1. Per germline, CDR1 SQVTM and CDR2 ANQGSEA. The CDR3 is made up of 13 amino acids. V lost 7 bases, J lost 6 bases, and 12 bases stayed unmatched.

The rearrangement links TRBV9 to TRBJ1-4; TRBD1 aligns across 10 bases. Germline values: CDR1 SGDLS, CDR2 YYNGEE. CDR3 size: 15 residues. Germline trimming cut 4 bases from V and 5 bases from J; bases unmatched to any gene: 5. The CDR3 DNA is TGTGCCAGCAGCTCTCAGACAGGGGGCAATGAAAAACTGTTTTTT. This sequence encodes CASSSQTGGNEKLFF.

V usage is TRBV29-1 and J usage is TRBJ1-1; TRBD1 aligns across 8 bases. This CDR3 region has 14 residues. Germline V CDR1 and CDR2: SQVTM, ANQGSEA. V was clipped by 4 bases and J by 5 bases; unmatched bases: 9. The CDR3 here is CSVALQGGRTEAFF. CDR3 in DNA: TGCAGCGTTGCCCTACAGGGGGGAAGGACTGAAGCTTTCTTT.

This clone has a handful of counts. The chain uses TRBV29-1 and TRBJ2-1; D is possibly TRBD1 (5 bases). The CDR3 length is 14 residues. V lost 7 bases to trimming and J lost 3 bases, with 16 bases between them. Germline CDR1 and CDR2: SQVTM and ANQGSEA. The CDR3 nucleotides are TGCAGCGCCGATACAGGATACTTCTACAATGAGCAGTTCTTC. Its translation is CSADTGYFYNEQFF.